A single sample gave rise to the 28 T cell receptor beta chains below, sequenced in a study of T cells after yellow fever vaccination. Using its own MiXCR run on the 5' RACE reads, TCRdb lists one record per CDR3 protein. This table has 280,000 or so distinct CDR3 sequences, roughly 8.7% appearing once. Here the sequenced sample was CD4+ T cells sorted from PBMCs, taken 5 days after the yellow fever booster vaccination. Every receptor here comes from a man between 18 and 29 years old who received the YFV17D yellow fever vaccine.

There are a few counts of this clonotype. The chain links TRBV7-2 to TRBJ1-3; no clear D gene. Looked up from germline, CDR1 is SGHTA and CDR2 is FQGNSA. The CDR3 sequence is 16 residues long. V gave up 2 bases and J gave up 0 bases, with 11 bases separating them. CDR3 sequence (DNA): TGTGCCAGCAGCTTAAGAGGGCCAGTCTCTGGAAACACCATATATTTT. It encodes CASSLRGPVSGNTIYF.

This chain links TRBV6-5 with TRBJ1-2; TRBD1 matches 10 bases. V gave up 8 bases and J gave up 13 bases; unmatched junction bases: 13. There are 13 residues in the CDR3. Per germline, CDR1 MNHEY and CDR2 SVGAGI. CDR3 sequence: CASAPPGQGTATF. Here the CDR3 DNA reads TGTGCCAGCGCTCCTCCGGGACAGGGGACGGCCACCTTC.

The chain links TRBV28 to TRBJ2-1, with D unresolved. The ends were cut back, 5 bases at V and 10 bases at J, with 12 bases in the middle. Germline V gene data show CDR1 as MDHEN and CDR2 as SYDVKM. This CDR3 is built from 12 residues. This CDR3 is CASSEHTLEQFF. The CDR3 region has the DNA TGTGCCAGCAGTGAACATACCTTGGAGCAGTTCTTC.

This clonotype was seen a few times. The chain has TRBV2 and TRBJ2-7; TRBD1 aligns across 7 bases. CDR1 and CDR2 (germline): SNHLY, FYNNEI. There are 13 residues in the CDR3. Unmatched junction bases numbered 4, after V lost 6 bases and J lost 2 bases. The CDR3 reads CASRGRGTYEQYV. In nucleotides, the CDR3 is TGTGCCAGCAGGGGCAGGGGGACCTACGAGCAGTACGTC.

This clonotype was found a few times. The chain is built from TRBV5-1 and TRBJ2-7; D is perhaps TRBD1 (6 bases). CDR1 and CDR2 from the germline V gene are SGHRS and YFSETQ. V was clipped by 4 bases and J by 4 bases, with 15 bases between them. The CDR3 runs 14 residues. The CDR3 sequence is CASSPGTTRYEQYF. DNA for the CDR3: TGCGCCAGCAGCCCCGGGACAACCCGATACGAGCAGTACTTC.

A few counts support this clonotype. The chain links TRBV24-1 to TRBJ2-5; perhaps D is TRBD1 or TRBD2 (5 bases each). CDR3 length: 15 residues. The germline V gene encodes CDR1 KGHDR and CDR2 SFDVKD. V lost 3 bases and J 5 bases, leaving 15 bases between the germline ends. The CDR3 is CATSDPGPQVETQYF. The CDR3 DNA follows: TGTGCCACCAGTGATCCGGGGCCCCAGGTTGAGACCCAGTACTTC.

This clonotype was detected many times. The V and J genes are TRBV12-3 or TRBV12-4 and TRBJ2-3; 15 bases are shared with TRBD2. The CDR3 covers 17 residues. Trimming cost V 7 bases and J 1 base; bases outside gene matches: 6. DNA for the CDR3: TGTGCCAGCAAAAAGGGACTAGCGGGGGGAGGCACAGATACGCAGTATTTT. This encodes CASKKGLAGGGTDTQYF.

The DNA of the CDR3 is TGCGCCAGCAGCCCGGGACTAGCGGGGGCGGAAGAGACCCAGTACTTC. Translating gives CASSPGLAGAEETQYF. This chain joins TRBV5-1 and TRBJ2-5, with 14 bases lining up with TRBD2. The length of the CDR3 is 16 residues. Trimming cost V 4 bases and J 3 bases; bases outside gene matches: 5. Germline V gene lookup returns CDR1 SGHRS and CDR2 YFSETQ.

The V call is TRBV2, the J call TRBJ2-1; 13 nucleotides align to TRBD2. The CDR3 sequence is 17 residues long. CDR1 SNHLY and CDR2 FYNNEI come from the germline V gene. The ends lost 4 bases at V and 0 bases at J; junction bases unmatched: 3. As DNA, the CDR3 is TGTGCCAGCAGTGCCCGACTAGCGGGGGGCTCCTACAATGAGCAGTTCTTC. Translation gives CASSARLAGGSYNEQFF. The whole variable domain, remainder taken from reference TRBV2 and TRBJ2-1, is EPEVTQTPSHQVTQMGQEVILRCVPISNHLYFYWYRQILGQKVEFLVSFYNNEISEKSEIFDDQFSVERPDGSNFTLKIRSTKLEDSAMYFCASSARLAGGSYNEQFFGPGTRLTVL.

The chain links TRBV28 to TRBJ1-5; maybe TRBD1 (6 bases). CDR3 size: 14 residues. CDR1 MDHEN and CDR2 SYDVKM come from the germline V gene. Trimming removed 4 bases at V and 6 bases at J, with 13 bases between. CDR3 bases: TGTGCCAGCAGTTGGGGCGGGGGCTTTCAGCCCCAGCATTTT. Amino acid sequence: CASSWGGGFQPQHF.

V is TRBV7-8 and J is TRBJ2-2, with D perhaps matching TRBD1 (6 bases). Germline V lookup: CDR1 SGHVS, CDR2 FQNEAQ. This CDR3 region has 14 residues. The ends were cut back, 1 base at V and 7 bases at J, with 10 bases in the middle. CDR3 nucleotides: TGTGCCAGCAGCTTAGGCAGGGGTGGCGGGGAGCTGTTTTTT. Translating gives CASSLGRGGGELFF. The full variable domain, rest sourced from reference TRBV7-8 and TRBJ2-2, is GAGVSQSPRYKVAKRGQDVALRCDPISGHVSLFWYQQALGQGPEFLTYFQNEAQLDKSGLPSDRFFAERPEGSVSTLKIQRTQQEDSAVYLCASSLGRGGGELFFGEGSRLTVL.

This clonotype was seen only a few times. The chain couples TRBV4-2 to TRBJ2-5; D remains ambiguous. Germline V gene sequence: CDR1 LGHNA, CDR2 YNFKEQ. The CDR3 is 15 amino acids. Trimming cost V 1 base and J 2 bases, with 11 bases left between them. DNA of the CDR3: TGTGCCAGCAGCCAAGGAAATAGGGCACAAGAGACCCAGTACTTC. Translation gives CASSQGNRAQETQYF.

This clonotype was observed many times. V gene TRBV5-4 combines with J gene TRBJ2-3; D is uncertain. With 7 bases removed from V and 4 bases from J, the gap between germline ends came to 4 bases. CDR3 length: 10 amino acids. Germline lookup yields CDR1 SGHNT and CDR2 YYREEE (reference sequence). CDR3 in amino acids: CASGSDTQYF. The DNA for the CDR3 is TGTGCCAGCGGATCAGATACGCAGTATTTT.

At least ten counts were recorded for this clonotype. This chain uses TRBV7-2 with TRBJ2-1, with D possibly matching TRBD2 (6 bases). V shed 5 bases and J shed 8 bases, with 16 bases lying between them. This CDR3 is 14 amino acids long. The germline CDR1 and CDR2 sequences are SGHTA and FQGNSA. This chain's CDR3 is CASSRSGTPDEQFF. DNA of the CDR3: TGTGCCAGCAGCCGCTCCGGGACTCCCGATGAGCAGTTCTTC.

This chain connects TRBV6-5 to TRBJ1-6; D uncertain. CDR3 length: 17 amino acids. The V end was cut by 0 bases, the J end by 5 bases, with 14 bases between. Germline CDR1 MNHEY, CDR2 SVGAGI. CDR3 protein: CASSYSIRTLHNSPLHF. The CDR3 nucleotides read TGTGCCAGCAGTTACTCGATCCGGACGCTTCATAATTCACCCCTCCACTTT.

This clonotype was seen only a few times. The rearrangement links TRBV4-1 to TRBJ2-2; no firm D call. The CDR3 totals 15 residues. V lost 8 bases, J lost 2 bases, and 15 bases lay in between. Germline loops: CDR1 MGHRA, CDR2 YSYEKL. The CDR3 sequence: CASALRTLNTGELFF. In DNA form, the CDR3 reads TGCGCCAGCGCGCTTCGGACCTTAAACACCGGGGAGCTGTTTTTT.

The chain has TRBV28 and TRBJ2-3; TRBD2 aligns across 10 bases. The V gene's germline CDR1 is MDHEN and CDR2 SYDVKM. This CDR3 contains 15 residues. V lost 4 bases and J lost 5; bases outside the gene matches: 6. The CDR3, as DNA: TGTGCCAGCAGTTCCCCTAGCGGGGGAGTAGATACGCAGTATTTT. Translated: CASSSPSGGVDTQYF.

The chain couples TRBV10-3 to TRBJ1-4, with D hard to call. The CDR3 extends over 13 amino acids. The germline gives CDR1 ENHRY, CDR2 SYGVKD. Trimming stripped 4 bases from V and 7 bases from J, with 10 bases between. The CDR3 bases are TGTGCCATCAGTGCGGGCGAACTTGAAAAACTGTTTTTT. Its protein is CAISAGELEKLFF.

This chain connects TRBV4-1 to TRBJ1-6; 7 bases are shared with TRBD1. J gave up 5 bases and V 3 bases, and 13 bases lay outside the gene matches. The CDR3 sequence is 18 residues long. Germline-derived CDR1 and CDR2 are MGHRA and YSYEKL. DNA for the CDR3: TGCGCCAGCAGCCAGGCCCTCCTCGCCGGGACAGATAATTCACCCCTCCACTTT. Amino acid sequence: CASSQALLAGTDNSPLHF.

This chain connects TRBV21-1 to TRBJ2-7; TRBD2 is the table's D call, not checked against the DNA. TRBV21-1 is reported as a pseudogene. The CDR3 is made up of 13 amino acids. CDR3 nucleotides: TGTGCCAGCGAGAGGGCAGCCTCCTACGAGCAGTACGTC. Its translation is CASERAASYEQYV.

This clonotype was observed a handful of times. The V call is TRBV5-1, the J call TRBJ2-1, with D perhaps TRBD2 (5 bases). Germline CDR1 SGHRS, CDR2 YFSETQ. This CDR3 spans 14 amino acids. V dropped 0 bases and J dropped 8 bases, with 12 bases sitting between them. The CDR3 loop reads CASSLGTPLHEQFF. CDR3 sequence (DNA): TGCGCCAGCAGCTTGGGGACTCCGTTGCATGAGCAGTTCTTC. Filled out from reference TRBV5-1 and TRBJ2-1, the complete variable domain reads KAGVTQTPRYLIKTRGQQVTLSCSPISGHRSVSWYQQTPGQGLQFLFEYFSETQRNKGNFPGRFSGRQFSNSRSEMNVSTLELGDSALYLCASSLGTPLHEQFFGPGTRLTVL.

This chain connects TRBV18 to TRBJ1-4; D might be TRBD1 (6 bases). Germline V CDR1 and CDR2: KGHSH, LQKENI. V was trimmed by 3 bases and J by 0 bases, leaving 11 bases between them. The CDR3 is 16 amino acids. The DNA for the CDR3 is TGTGCCAGCTCACCCGACAGGAAAACAACTAATGAAAAACTGTTTTTT. Translated, it gives CASSPDRKTTNEKLFF.

The chain couples TRBV2 to TRBJ1-1; D call uncertain. The V gene lost 8 bases and the J gene lost 1 base, with 17 bases spanning the gap. This CDR3 region has 15 residues. CDR1 and CDR2 (germline): SNHLY, FYNNEI. CDR3 sequence (DNA): TGTGCCAGCCAAGTAATGTTTGGCCCGAACACTGAAGCTTTCTTT. It encodes CASQVMFGPNTEAFF.

The V and J genes are TRBV5-5 and TRBJ1-4; 9 bases match TRBD1. The CDR3 covers 15 residues. The V gene end was trimmed by 4 bases and the J gene end by 7 bases; junction bases not matched to a gene: 8. Germline-derived CDR1 and CDR2 are SGHKS and YYEKEE (reference sequence). The CDR3: CASSEPGTGFEKLFF. The CDR3 region has the DNA TGTGCCAGCAGCGAACCCGGGACAGGGTTTGAAAAACTGTTTTTT.

In its sample, this clonotype was seen many times. The chain uses TRBV5-1 and TRBJ2-1, with 9 bases that match TRBD2. V shed 2 bases and J 5 bases; nucleotides not matched to a gene: 8. CDR1 is SGHRS and CDR2 is YFSETQ in the germline V gene. This CDR3 region has 16 residues. CDR3 coding DNA: TGCGCCAGCAGCTTACTTCCTAGCGGGGCTGACAATGAGCAGTTCTTC. Translating gives CASSLLPSGADNEQFF.

This clonotype was seen repeatedly, ten times or more. The rearrangement uses TRBV7-8 and TRBJ1-1; 8 nucleotides line up with TRBD1. Germline V gene data show CDR1 as SGHVS and CDR2 as FQNEAQ. The CDR3 runs 13 residues. The junction had 4 bases not matched to a gene; V was cut back by 6 bases and J by 4 bases. As DNA, the CDR3 is TGTGCCAGCAGACGACAGGGGTCCACTGAAGCTTTCTTT. This translates into CASRRQGSTEAFF.

The V call is TRBV4-1, the J call TRBJ2-5; the D is unclear. The CDR3 consists of 13 residues. Between the trimmed V and J ends, which lost 0 bases and 7 bases, there was a span of 9 bases. Germline V gene lookup returns CDR1 MGHRA and CDR2 YSYEKL. CDR3 sequence: CASSQDRYVTQYF. The CDR3 DNA reads as TGCGCCAGCAGCCAAGATCGATATGTGACCCAGTACTTC.

This clonotype showed up just a few times. The genes are TRBV3-1 and TRBJ2-5; 13 bases agree with TRBD2. V was clipped by 1 base and J by 0 bases; unmatched bases: 5. The CDR3 contains 18 residues. Per germline, CDR1 LGHDT and CDR2 YNNKEL (reference sequence). Written as DNA, the CDR3 is TGTGCCAGCAGCCAAGGGACTAGCGGGGGAGACTACCAAGAGACCCAGTACTTC. Its translation: CASSQGTSGGDYQETQYF.